This TCR beta chain was identified in a study of tumor and adjacent non-tumor tissue in lung cancer. 16 amino acids form the CDR3, both terminal residues included. The germline V gene encodes CDR1 ENHRY and CDR2 SYGVKD. Regarding the study as a whole: Patients with more diverse tumor TCRs had worse survival.

A modified ARM-PCR protocol with three rounds of nested PCR amplified TCRbeta. MiXCR, run by TCRdb on the multiplex PCR reads, gives a single entry per CDR3 protein. The sample carries fewer than 150,000 distinct CDR3 sequences, roughly 66% recorded once. For this clonotype: The antigen remains unidentified. This CDR3 is missing its conserved last phenylalanine or tryptophan, likely due to a read error. The DNA is left out, because the CDR3 cannot be placed on it with certainty; the CDR3 is given as TCRdb lists it.

RNA was extracted from bulk tissue without any cell sorting. This clonotype originated in a man aged 60-69 years with small cell lung cancer. Sequenced: lung tumor tissue. The chain has TRBV10-3 and TRBJ2-1; TRBD1 reflects the table's D call only, with no check against the DNA. The CDR3 is CAISAGKGASNNEQFL.